This is a list of T cell receptor beta chains from one sample in a study of blood T cell repertoires in COVID-19. The protocol was immunoSEQ multiplex PCR, while the TCRdb copy is restricted to in-frame clones and leaves out a portion. The sample gives approximately 90,000 clones, around 82% of which show up once; roughly 1.2% is in the top ten. Sequenced sample: peripheral blood. The receptors come from a woman aged 80 or over with acute or convalescent COVID-19. Each CDR3 is given with its conserved first and last residue. The D gene is left open where the match is weak. Part of the rows lack a size; the others show once, few, many or a class for expanded clones.

D	size	V	J	DNA	CDR3
TRBD2	-	TRBV28	TRBJ2-1	TGTGCCAGCAGTTTGGCGACTAGCGGGATTTGGGATGAGCAGTTCTTC	CASSLATSGIWDEQFF
TRBD2	-	TRBV3-1/TRBV3-2	TRBJ2-7	TGTGCCAGCAGCCACGGACTAGCGGGAGTGCCCCCTGAATTC	CASSHGLAGVPPEF
-	-	TRBV5-1	TRBJ2-1	TGCGCCAGCAGCTTGGGGCAGGGTGGGGCCTACAATGAGCAGTTCTTC	CASSLGQGGAYNEQFF
-	once	TRBV13	TRBJ1-3	TGTGCCAGCAGTGCAGGGGTCTCTGGAAACACCATATATTTT	CASSAGVSGNTIYF
-	-	TRBV12-3/TRBV12-4	TRBJ2-7	TGTGCCAGCAGTTTCGACCGCCGGGGCGAGCAGTACTTC	CASSFDRRGEQYF
-	-	TRBV28	TRBJ2-2	TGTGCCAGCAGTTTTGGATGGGGGTCGGGACATTGGAACACCGGAGAGCTGTTTTTT	CASSFGWGSGHWNTGELFF
-	-	TRBV28	TRBJ2-2	TGTGCCAGCATCTCCTATAACACCGGGGAGCTGTTTTTT	CASISYNTGELFF
-	-	TRBV6-6	TRBJ1-1	TGTGCCAGCAGGTACCCCACGCGGAACACTGAAGCTTTCTTT	CASRYPTRNTEAFF
-	-	TRBV29-1	TRBJ2-3	TGCAGCTCTGGGGGGCTAGCGGCCCCGTCTCCGCAGTATTTT	CSSGGLAAPSPQYF
-	-	TRBV3-1/TRBV3-2	TRBJ2-3	TGTGCCAGCAGCCCCAGAGTGGAGGGGGATACGCAGTATTTT	CASSPRVEGDTQYF
TRBD2	-	TRBV6-5	TRBJ2-5	TGTGCCAGCAGTTACTCGAGTAGCGGGGGAGAGACCCAGTACTTC	CASSYSSSGGETQYF
-	few	TRBV5-4	TRBJ1-1	TGTGCCAGCAGCTATCCGACCGGAGGCCTGAACACTGAAGCTTTCTTT	CASSYPTGGLNTEAFF
TRBD1	-	TRBV5-1	TRBJ2-7	TGCGCCAGCAGTACCGGGACAGGGGTAGACGAGCAGTACTTC	CASSTGTGVDEQYF
-	-	TRBV4-1	TRBJ1-1	TGCGCCAGCTCCCAGGCGGACAAGCTCAGGAACACTGAAGCTTTCTTT	CASSQADKLRNTEAFF
TRBD1	once	TRBV6-6	TRBJ1-2	TGTGCCAGCAGTTACTCGGGACAGGGTCTGTATGGCTACACCTTC	CASSYSGQGLYGYTF
-	-	TRBV7-3	TRBJ2-1	TGTGCCAGCAGCGTTGACAGCTACAATGAGCAGTTCTTC	CASSVDSYNEQFF
TRBD1	-	TRBV28	TRBJ1-5	TGTGCCAGCAGTTTGCAGGGGACAGGGGATCAGCCCCAGCATTTT	CASSLQGTGDQPQHF
-	-	TRBV9	TRBJ1-1	TGTGCCAGCAGCGTAGCTAGCAGGTTGAACACTGAAGCTTTCTTT	CASSVASRLNTEAFF
TRBD1	-	TRBV14	TRBJ1-6	TGTGCCAGCGACCCAGGGGGTAATTCACCCCTCCACTTT	CASDPGGNSPLHF
TRBD1	once	TRBV19	TRBJ1-1	TGTGCCAGTAGTTTCTTACAGGGGGCATTTGAAGCTTTCTTT	CASSFLQGAFEAFF